Listed below are T cell receptor beta chains from one sample, sequenced in a study of cytomegalovirus exposure and HLA in healthy donors. Produced via immunoSEQ multiplex PCR; TCRdb's table is partial and in-frame only. The table includes 55,000 to 65,000 clones, approximately 75% detected once. The sequenced sample consisted of PBMCs. The receptors come from a man aged 25-45 years in good health and CMV-seropositive. The conserved cysteine and the conserved F or W are not part of the CDR3 here. Each record gives: CDR3 protein, clone size, V gene. Size values are once, few and many counts, or a class for expanded clones, and some rows have none.

cdr3_aa: ASLGRGQTFRSSYEQY
clone_size: few
v_call: TRBV2

cdr3_aa: ASSLAGGQSGEQF
clone_size: few
v_call: TRBV7-6

cdr3_aa: ASRRTGGLNYGYT
clone_size: -
v_call: TRBV19

cdr3_aa: SVVPEQRTGELF
clone_size: -
v_call: TRBV29-1

cdr3_aa: ASGLSREGTEAF
clone_size: once
v_call: TRBV18

cdr3_aa: ATTPRPAGDGYT
clone_size: -
v_call: TRBV10-3

cdr3_aa: ASSLSGREAETQY
clone_size: -
v_call: TRBV27

cdr3_aa: ASSATGRPSYEQY
clone_size: -
v_call: TRBV10-2

cdr3_aa: ASSLAGGGSYEQY
clone_size: -
v_call: TRBV7-6

cdr3_aa: ASSKGQYGYT
clone_size: -
v_call: TRBV6-5

cdr3_aa: ASNNRGGARTDTQY
clone_size: -
v_call: TRBV4-3

cdr3_aa: ASSLDRAGYT
clone_size: -
v_call: TRBV7-2

cdr3_aa: ASSLAGTGGAYGYT
clone_size: -
v_call: TRBV5-4

cdr3_aa: ASSFGQGPNQPQH
clone_size: few
v_call: TRBV5-8

cdr3_aa: ASSHRDRVYEQY
clone_size: -
v_call: TRBV7-2

cdr3_aa: ASSMPSGGPTGRAF
clone_size: -
v_call: TRBV19

cdr3_aa: ASSRTRYEQY
clone_size: -
v_call: TRBV4-2

cdr3_aa: ASSIRGTEAF
clone_size: -
v_call: TRBV19

cdr3_aa: AIRGRTDTGELF
clone_size: -
v_call: TRBV10-3

cdr3_aa: ASSLGEYYGYT
clone_size: once
v_call: TRBV5-1

cdr3_aa: ASSKGTVYQETQY
clone_size: -
v_call: TRBV5-1

cdr3_aa: ASSSPPGSFTYEQY
clone_size: -
v_call: TRBV6-5

cdr3_aa: ASSSLGQGTDTQY
clone_size: -
v_call: TRBV27

cdr3_aa: ASSFPGTGNYGYT
clone_size: -
v_call: TRBV28

cdr3_aa: ASSFDRVGEKLF
clone_size: -
v_call: TRBV27

cdr3_aa: AWSAARDRGLSGYT
clone_size: -
v_call: TRBV30

cdr3_aa: ASTSIFHRGAGGANVLT
clone_size: few
v_call: TRBV5-4

cdr3_aa: ASSEFSSSGANVLT
clone_size: -
v_call: TRBV25-1

cdr3_aa: ASSSTTGEAAF
clone_size: -
v_call: TRBV7-9

cdr3_aa: ASSFSTEAF
clone_size: -
v_call: TRBV25-1

cdr3_aa: ASSLARELWGYT
clone_size: -
v_call: TRBV7-2

cdr3_aa: ASSSRVGGNSPLH
clone_size: -
v_call: TRBV28

cdr3_aa: ASETTPREKLF
clone_size: few
v_call: TRBV6-1

cdr3_aa: ASTSWGGTEAF
clone_size: -
v_call: TRBV6-5

cdr3_aa: AISESTVGGEDTQY
clone_size: -
v_call: TRBV10-3

cdr3_aa: ASRIMGPDTEAF
clone_size: -
v_call: TRBV5-1

cdr3_aa: ASSQDYPDTQY
clone_size: -
v_call: TRBV4-3

cdr3_aa: AWRGLGLAGGELF
clone_size: -
v_call: TRBV30

cdr3_aa: ASSLYRDTQY
clone_size: -
v_call: TRBV27

cdr3_aa: ASSDSPEPAGELF
clone_size: -
v_call: TRBV6-4

cdr3_aa: ASSPPGQAPRETQY
clone_size: -
v_call: TRBV14

cdr3_aa: ASSPDRGGQTQY
clone_size: -
v_call: TRBV5-1

cdr3_aa: ASSGGGGIDNQPQH
clone_size: few
v_call: TRBV10-1

cdr3_aa: ASSHEQGKNTEAF
clone_size: few
v_call: TRBV6-6

cdr3_aa: ASSLGGGATQY
clone_size: -
v_call: TRBV6-5

cdr3_aa: ASSLGRTTEAF
clone_size: -
v_call: TRBV14

cdr3_aa: ASSLTTEGEAF
clone_size: -
v_call: TRBV7-6